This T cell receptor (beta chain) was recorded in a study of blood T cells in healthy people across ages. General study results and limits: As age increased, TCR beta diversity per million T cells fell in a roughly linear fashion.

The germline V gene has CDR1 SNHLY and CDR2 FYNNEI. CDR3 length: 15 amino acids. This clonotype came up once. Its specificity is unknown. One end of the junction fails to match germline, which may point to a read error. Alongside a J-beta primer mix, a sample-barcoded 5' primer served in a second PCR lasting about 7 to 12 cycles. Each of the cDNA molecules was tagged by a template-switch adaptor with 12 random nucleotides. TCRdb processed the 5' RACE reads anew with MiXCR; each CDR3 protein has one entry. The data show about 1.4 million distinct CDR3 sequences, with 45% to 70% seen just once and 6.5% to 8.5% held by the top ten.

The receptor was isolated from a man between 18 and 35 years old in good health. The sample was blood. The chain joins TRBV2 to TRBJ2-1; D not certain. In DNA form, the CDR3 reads TGTGCCAGCAGTGTACCGGTCTCCTCCAACAATGAGCAGTTCTTC. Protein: CASSVPVSSNNEQFF.